The rows below give T cell receptor beta chains drawn from one sample of a study of blood T cell repertoires in COVID-19. The table came from immunoSEQ multiplex PCR; TCRdb's copy has only in-frame clones and leaves some out. Of over 250,000 clones in the sample, 80% to 90% were seen once. Source material: peripheral blood. All receptors derive from a woman aged 70 to 79 with COVID-19, enrolled during active disease. CDR3s include the opening cysteine and the closing phenylalanine or tryptophan. The D gene is left open where the match is weak. The listing skips clone size in some rows; elsewhere it reads once, few, many or a size class.

J gene	clone size	D gene	V gene	CDR3 protein	CDR3 DNA
TRBJ1-5	-	TRBD1	TRBV28	CASSLLQGASQPQHF	TGTGCCAGCAGTTTACTACAGGGGGCATCTCAGCCCCAGCATTTT
TRBJ2-3	-	TRBD1	TRBV6-5	CASSYRTGTSTDTQYF	TGTGCCAGCAGTTACCGGACAGGAACAAGCACAGATACGCAGTATTTT
TRBJ2-5	-	-	TRBV6-5	CASSYDSIRTQYF	TGTGCCAGCAGTTATGACAGTATACGGACCCAGTACTTC
TRBJ2-2	-	TRBD1	TRBV19	CASRGQPGQGNTGELFF	TGTGCCAGTAGGGGACAACCGGGACAGGGGAACACCGGGGAGCTGTTTTTT
TRBJ1-6	-	TRBD1	TRBV4-1	CASSQDLGGQFYNSPLHF	TGCGCCAGCAGCCAAGATCTTGGGGGACAGTTCTATAATTCACCCCTCCACTTT
TRBJ1-2	-	TRBD1	TRBV6-2/TRBV6-3	CASSYSTGLYGYTF	TGTGCCAGCAGTTACTCGACAGGGCTCTATGGCTACACCTTC
TRBJ2-5	-	TRBD2	TRBV6-5	CASSYLRLAGAGTQYF	TGTGCCAGCAGTTACTTGCGTCTAGCGGGAGCGGGGACCCAGTACTTC
TRBJ1-5	-	-	TRBV19	CANLSGFNQPQHF	TGTGCCAACCTGTCAGGATTTAATCAGCCCCAGCATTTT
TRBJ2-7	-	TRBD1	TRBV27	CASSLARLPGQGYEQYF	TGTGCCAGCAGTTTAGCAAGGTTGCCGGGACAGGGGTACGAGCAGTACTTC
TRBJ1-5	-	-	TRBV2	CASSDGQGLQPQHF	TGTGCCAGCAGTGACGGGCAGGGTCTACAGCCCCAGCATTTT
TRBJ2-7	-	-	TRBV9	CASSVAPETYEQYF	TGTGCCAGCAGCGTAGCCCCGGAGACCTACGAGCAGTACTTC
TRBJ2-3	-	TRBD1	TRBV4-1	CASSRKQGAVDTQYF	TGCGCCAGCAGCCGGAAACAGGGGGCCGTGGATACGCAGTATTTT
TRBJ2-5	-	-	TRBV5-1	CASRFGLAGETQYF	TGCGCCAGCAGATTTGGACTTGCCGGAGAGACCCAGTACTTC
TRBJ1-2	-	TRBD1	TRBV14	CASSPDRGSYGYTF	TGTGCCAGCAGCCCGGACAGGGGAAGCTATGGCTACACCTTC
TRBJ2-6	once	TRBD1	TRBV19	CASHRTGVLRANVLTF	TGTGCCAGCCACCGGACAGGGGTTTTAAGGGCCAACGTCCTGACTTTC
TRBJ1-2	-	-	TRBV4-3	CASSRKREASAYGYTF	TGCGCCAGCAGCCGAAAGAGAGAGGCGTCTGCCTATGGCTACACCTTC
TRBJ2-2	-	TRBD1	TRBV25-1	CASSENRGTGVAGELFF	TGTGCCAGCAGTGAAAATCGGGGGACAGGGGTTGCCGGGGAGCTGTTTTTT
TRBJ1-1	once	TRBD1	TRBV7-9	CASSLLTGSDRRDTEAFF	TGTGCCAGCAGCTTATTGACAGGGTCGGACCGGAGGGACACTGAAGCTTTCTTT
TRBJ1-2	-	-	TRBV5-1	CASSLTSDGYTF	TGCGCCAGCAGCTTGACTAGTGATGGCTACACCTTC
TRBJ2-7	-	-	TRBV25-1	CASSDYRAVGQYF	TGTGCCAGCAGTGATTACAGGGCAGTGGGGCAGTACTTC
TRBJ2-3	-	TRBD2	TRBV28	CASSRDYQTRDTQYF	TGTGCCAGCAGTCGGGACTACCAGACCCGTGATACGCAGTATTTT
TRBJ1-5	-	-	TRBV27	CASSLKTGGNQPQHF	TGTGCCAGCAGTTTGAAAACGGGGGGGAATCAGCCCCAGCATTTT
TRBJ2-3	-	-	TRBV6-1	CASSEAEGSSTDTQYF	TGTGCCAGCAGTGAAGCGGAGGGGTCTAGCACAGATACGCAGTATTTT
TRBJ2-7	-	TRBD2	TRBV6-2/TRBV6-3	CASSYTHPGLAAEQYF	TGTGCCAGCAGTTACACCCACCCGGGACTAGCGGCAGAGCAGTACTTC
TRBJ2-7	-	-	TRBV25-1	CASRGTQSSYEQYF	TGTGCCAGCAGAGGGACACAGAGCTCCTACGAGCAGTACTTC
TRBJ2-6	once	-	TRBV9	CASSVGRFSGANVLTF	TGTGCCAGCAGCGTAGGCAGGTTCTCTGGGGCCAACGTCCTGACTTTC
TRBJ1-6	-	TRBD1	TRBV6-1	CASSGPTGEAYNSPLHF	TGTGCCAGCAGTGGACCGACAGGGGAAGCCTATAATTCACCCCTCCACTTT
TRBJ1-4	-	TRBD1	TRBV7-2	CASSEQGLGEKLFF	TGTGCCAGCAGCGAACAGGGGCTAGGGGAAAAACTGTTTTTT
TRBJ1-1	-	TRBD1	TRBV19	CASNLRGPRTEAFF	TGTGCCAGTAACCTCAGGGGGCCGCGGACTGAAGCTTTCTTT
TRBJ1-3	-	-	TRBV9	CASSVLGASGNTIYF	TGTGCCAGCAGCGTCTTGGGGGCGTCTGGAAACACCATATATTTT
TRBJ1-2	-	-	TRBV6-1	CASSEGYQGSGYTF	TGTGCCAGCAGTGAAGGGTACCAGGGTAGTGGCTACACCTTC
TRBJ1-5	few	TRBD1	TRBV2	CASSGTGINQPQHF	TGTGCCAGCAGTGGGACAGGGATCAATCAGCCCCAGCATTTT
TRBJ1-3	-	-	TRBV11-3	CASSLDPSGNTIYF	TGTGCCAGCAGCTTAGACCCTTCTGGAAACACCATATATTTT
TRBJ1-1	-	-	TRBV5-8	CASLALMNTEAFF	TGTGCCAGCCTTGCACTTATGAACACTGAAGCTTTCTTT
TRBJ2-1	-	TRBD2	TRBV28	CASSPSGPSYNEQFF	TGTGCCAGCAGTCCTAGCGGCCCTTCCTACAATGAGCAGTTCTTC